The text below deals with one T cell receptor (beta chain). Its matching antigen is unknown. The data belong to a study of CD8 T cells in ankylosing spondylitis. A single record per CDR3 protein comes from TCRdb applying MiXCR to the 5' RACE reads. This repertoire shows 200,000 to 300,000 distinct CDR3 sequences, over 9.5% found once; its top ten account for 2.5% to 3%. Regarding the study as a whole: In ankylosing spondylitis blood, a motif of about eight highly homologous TCR beta variants appeared characteristic.

This receptor was obtained from a male donor with ankylosing spondylitis or in good health (not recorded which). The sample taken for sequencing was blood, either unsorted or a sorted T cell fraction (not recorded which).

The CDR3 loop is CASSSHNRDRGYEQYF. In nucleotides, the CDR3 is TGTGCCAGCAGTTCCCATAACCGGGACAGGGGATACGAGCAGTACTTC. The genes are TRBV6-5 and TRBJ2-7, with 10 bases fitting TRBD1. The CDR3 is made up of 16 amino acids. After removal of 4 bases from V and 4 bases from J, the junction contained 10 bases not matched to a gene. Germline V gene sequence: CDR1 MNHEY, CDR2 SVGAGI.